This T cell receptor beta chain is drawn from a study of glioma-infiltrating T cells after dendritic cell vaccination. Study information: Samples are from glioblastoma patients in Phase I and II dendritic cell vaccine trials.

V gave up 8 bases and J gave up 4 bases; unmatched junction bases: 5. From germline, CDR1 is MNHEY and CDR2 SMNVEV (reference sequence). The CDR3 extends over 13 amino acids. Time point defined: after dendritic cell vaccination, including at tumor progression/relapse. PBMC were collected before vaccination, two weeks after the third vaccination, and at progression. Primers: 60 V beta forward and 13 J beta reverse. Sequencing was performed with immunoSEQ multiplex PCR; in TCRdb, only in-frame clones are kept and a portion is missing. The table shows 55,000 to 75,000 clones, with about four fifths occurring only once.

The rearrangement links TRBV27 to TRBJ1-1, with TRBD1 matching over 9 bases. This TCR was sampled from a human donor with glioblastoma. Sequencing used blood, obtained after dendritic cell vaccination. The CDR3 reads CASGGQGGTEAFF. The CDR3 nucleotides read TGTGCCAGCGGGGGACAGGGTGGCACTGAAGCTTTCTTT.